The following is a T cell receptor (beta chain) sequence with its context. These data come from a study of blood T cell repertoires in COVID-19. Across the study: The origin of the acute and convalescent COVID-19 samples was the United States, Italy and Spain. From T cells, B-cell-depleted T cells, or PBMCs came the material, which was cDNA or gDNA.

Between the trimmed V and J ends, which lost 0 bases and 1 base, there was a span of 19 bases. This CDR3 is 18 amino acids long. Patients in Seattle were enrolled during active infection, then followed longitudinally. As handled by the study authors: From reference gene primer amplification, estimates of nucleated cell counts were derived. Some clones are missing from TCRdb's copy, which holds only in-frame ones; the method was immunoSEQ multiplex PCR. V and J calls and clone size follow that table, whereas D and trimming were derived from the DNA. Among some 450,000 clones, over 85% were seen once, and the ten largest hold more than 0.7%.

The specimen sequenced was peripheral blood. This TCR derives from a man aged 18 to 29 with COVID-19, enrolled during active disease. The chain combines TRBV5-3 with TRBJ1-1; D unclear. TRBV5-3 is sorted into the ORF group, with uncertain function. CDR3 sequence: CARSLATPLGTPNTEAFF. The CDR3 coding sequence is TGTGCCAGAAGCTTGGCAACCCCATTGGGCACACCGAACACTGAAGCTTTCTTT.